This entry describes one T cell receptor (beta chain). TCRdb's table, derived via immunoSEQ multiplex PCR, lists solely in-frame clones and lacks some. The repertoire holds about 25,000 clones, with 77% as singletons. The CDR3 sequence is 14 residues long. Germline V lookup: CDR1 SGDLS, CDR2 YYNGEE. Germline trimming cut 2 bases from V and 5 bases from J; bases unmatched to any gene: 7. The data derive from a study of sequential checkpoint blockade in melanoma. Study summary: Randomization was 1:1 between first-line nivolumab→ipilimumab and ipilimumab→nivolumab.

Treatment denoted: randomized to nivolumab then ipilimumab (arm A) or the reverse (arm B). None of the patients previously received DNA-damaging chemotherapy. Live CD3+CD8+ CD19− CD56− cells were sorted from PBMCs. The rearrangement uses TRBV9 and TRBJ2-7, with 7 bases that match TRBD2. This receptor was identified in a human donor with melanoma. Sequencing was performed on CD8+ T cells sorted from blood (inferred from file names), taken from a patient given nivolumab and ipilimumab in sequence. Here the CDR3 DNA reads TGTGCCAGCAGCGTTGGGAGGGTCCAGAACGAGCAGTACTTC. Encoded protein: CASSVGRVQNEQYF.